This T cell receptor (beta chain) derives from a study of cytomegalovirus exposure and HLA in healthy donors (dated by TCRdb to about 2017). For the study in its entirety: According to an earlier analysis of around 600 of the donors, about 179 million T cells yielded 117 million unique TCR beta sequences and more than 250 Gb of sequence data. The number of donors typed differed by locus, with about 629-630 for A, B, C, DRB1 and DQB1, 522 for DQA1, 600 to 610 for DPA1, and some 470 for DPB1. A separate validation cohort of more than 100 different subjects was used in addition to the roughly 720-subject first cohort. Both class I and class II loci were covered by HLA typing, at four-digit resolution. In a later genetic analysis, genome-wide SNP genotypes for about 65% of the 666 donors were used, and that subset was treated as a discovery cohort. In an earlier analysis of several hundred of the donors, high-throughput TCR beta sequencing was used to judge whether each TCR beta V gene segment behaved as functional or pseudogenic. A later analysis re-analyzed previously published TCR beta repertoires from about 730 donors and added high-resolution HLA genotyping to study TCR occurrence patterns. Alongside the repertoire data, information on donor age, sex, ethnicity and CMV serostatus was compiled. Because of strong linkage in the cohort, five DR-DQ haplotypes were treated as single units for association and clustering. About 300 gigabases of sequencing data and 78 million or so unique TCR sequences were included in an early release covering roughly 600 HLA-typed donors. The genetic ancestry cluster associated with self-reported Caucasian donors included about four fifths of the roughly 360 genotyped donors. Among 398 genotyped donors of the cohort, an average of approximately 230,000 unique TCR beta nucleotide sequences were sequenced per donor, roughly 18% of them non-productive. The study combined high-throughput TCR immunosequencing, statistical association of individual TCRs with disease status, and machine learning to predict cytomegalovirus infection status. The study was designed to test whether signatures of past pathogen exposure could be identified by cataloging public T cell receptors. In the later analysis, no new phenotypic data were used to find candidate immune exposures; instead, reliance was placed on TCR beta sequences and their occurrence across donors. Every discovery cohort repertoire had been produced on one sequencing platform. Using immunosequencing, the study profiled T cell repertoires from about 650 subjects and related those repertoires to cytomegalovirus serostatus.

The paper as a whole reports these results and caveats: In the study, around 160 TCR beta chains were listed as associated with cytomegalovirus. Linkage disequilibrium might explain the correlated functional status among segregating V segments, but an unknown experimental factor could not be excluded. A later genetic analysis reported fewer N-insertions in productive TCRs among donors in an Asian-associated ancestry cluster than the roughly 720-donor mean. When HLA alleles, especially DR and DQ, strongly co-occurred, TCR associations were difficult to assign to individual alleles. A group of highly shared sequence variants was considered likely to be a technical artifact of the sequencing pipeline. Cytomegalovirus status was reported to be diagnosed by the classifier with high specificity and sensitivity in both the original and validation cohorts. The presence/absence analyses assumed that sequencing depth was roughly uniform across donors, and that assumption may not be true. In a later analysis, the rate of TCR association differed among HLA loci, with DRB1 alleles having the most associated TCRs and HLA-C alleles having the fewest. Across donors, most TCR sequences were observed very rarely, whereas some public TCRs were present in many individuals. The earlier analysis of nearly 600 of the donors excluded some 16 rarely observed V segments, including chromosome 9 orphons, because counts were too low. HLA typing was unavailable for some donors at each locus, so association tests used only the typed subset. The only immune exposure information available for the cohort was CMV serostatus. An earlier analysis of some 590 of the donors showed that most TCR beta V segments appeared in productive rearrangements either about 87% or about 30% of the time, which broadly matched IMGT annotations. According to a later analysis, most CMV-associated TCR beta chains appeared to be HLA-restricted, and the HLA associations seemed to be driven largely by CMV exposure. According to the authors, the approach could potentially be generalized to other disease states and immunological phenotypes. According to a later analysis, parvovirus B19, influenza, CMV and Epstein-Barr virus appeared linked to several top co-occurrence clusters. Only TCR beta chains were sequenced in this cohort, and the absence of alpha or paired-chain data limited detectable features. In vitro tests confirmed that a few of the cytomegalovirus-associated TCR beta chains recognize cytomegalovirus antigens. In a later analysis, HLA-associated TCR beta chains were found to be more clonally expanded and to have lower generation probabilities than equally common non-associated chains. A later analysis associated 15,000 to 20,000 TCR beta sequences with specific HLA alleles at a false discovery rate of 0.05. A later genetic analysis associated a missense DCLRE1C variant with V-gene and J-gene trimming of TCR beta chains, and an independent cohort replicated the association. A further reported finding was that TCR beta sequences accurately predicted the HLA-A and HLA-B alleles for most subjects in the first cohort.

Receptor amplification or capture employed the immunoSEQ multiplex PCR assay. For the multiplex PCR, a mixture combining 60 forward primers for TCR Vbeta segments and 13 reverse primers for TCR Jbeta segments was used. Amplification of the CDR3 region of rearranged TCR beta genes was performed with a multiplex PCR assay on genomic DNA. The Illumina HiSeq System was used to sequence the amplified TCR beta libraries as 87-base-pair reads. As for the authors' bioinformatics: A later analysis tallied 70 million to 100 million unique TCR beta chains across the 640 or so repertoires, and around 12 million of those chains were shared by two or more donors. Raw reads were error-corrected and collapsed into unique sequences by a nearest-neighbor algorithm in which closely related sequences were merged to remove PCR and sequencing errors. V, D and J gene segments were assigned by aligning CDR3 sequences to IMGT reference sequences. For a sequence to be retained, a match of at least six nucleotides to both a V gene segment and a J gene segment was required. Rearrangements were classified as productive when the CDR3 lacked stop codons and remained in frame with V and J, and all other rearrangements were classified as non-productive. Following IMGT convention, CDR3 was defined as the stretch from the second conserved V-encoded cysteine to the conserved J-encoded phenylalanine. Sequences without an unambiguous match to a single V gene segment were excluded from the earlier analysis of several hundred of the donors. An earlier analysis of some 500 of the donors classified V segments as functional when productive rearrangements were above 56.7% and as segregating when the standard deviation between donors was above 5%. A statistical classification framework was built for diagnosing cytomegalovirus status from the catalog of TCR beta chain sequences. V and J gene assignment, in a later analysis, came from comparing TCR nucleotide sequences with IMGT/GENE-DB human TR gene sequences. A later analysis assigned CDR3 sequences and most-parsimonious VDJ recombination scenarios with the TCRdist pipeline. In a later analysis, every TCR beta chain was defined by the combination of its CDR3 amino acid sequence and its V-gene family, and reads without a unique V-gene family were dropped. As a way to deal with suspected cross-contamination and a sequencing artifact, a later analysis dropped 592 nucleotide sequences that were highly shared and had low generation probability. For each public chain, a later analysis derived a clonal expansion index from normalized ranks of inferred template counts within each repertoire. A later analysis computed generation probabilities with a VDJ recombination model fitted to out-of-frame rearrangements, and checked the results against IGoR. In a later analysis, TCR-TCR, TCR-HLA and TCR-CMV co-occurrence was scored with hypergeometric tests, and a repertoire-size bias correction was applied to TCR pairs. In a later analysis, false discovery rates were estimated by permuting HLA or CMV assignments 20 times. In a later analysis, co-occurring TCRs were grouped using DBSCAN, with TCRdist sequence similarity added in when clustering inside HLA-allele-positive subsets. Repertoires with fewer than 30,000 or more than 120,000 public chains were left out of co-occurrence clustering, as were four to six repertoires with anomalous nucleotide sharing. TCRdb provides this immuneACCESS table in a form limited to in-frame rearrangements. Some clones are lacking; in checked studies, under half of them reflect an unresolved V gene, and why the rest are absent is not known. That table gives V, J and clone size, and the DNA gave D and trimming. The sample table lists around 170,000 clones, approximately 84% of them with a count of one. Around 4% of the sample comes from the top ten.

In total, 600 or so healthy bone marrow donors made up the cohort. Cohort members were all nominally healthy when sampled, although unrecorded immune exposures were likely present. The donor tested CMV seronegative, placing the donor among the 350 or so seronegative members of the cohort. Each donor provided a peripheral blood sample, and peripheral blood mononuclear cells were used for TCR beta sequencing. The Qiagen DNeasy Blood Extraction Kit was used to extract genomic DNA from the blood cell samples. Details on this clone: This receptor's antigen is unknown. No quality values exist for individual bases; no much larger clone is one base distant.

This sequence originates from a man aged 50 or older in good health and CMV-seronegative. The material sequenced was PBMCs.

CDR3 sequence: CASSSRSHEQYF. DNA sequence: TGTGCCAGCAGCTCTAGGAGCCACGAGCAGTACTTC. The chain is encoded by TRBV7-2 joined to TRBJ2-7; no D gene can be assigned with confidence. The V end loses 4 bases and the J end loses 5 bases, and a stretch of 9 bases separates them. The CDR3 holds 12 amino acids from the cysteine to the phenylalanine. The kept DNA is CDR3 alone, 36 bases in frame from the first base. CDR1 and CDR2 were assigned from the germline V gene as SGHTA and FQGNSA. Reference TRBV7-2 and TRBJ2-7 genes cover what lies past the CDR3, so the full variable domain is GAGVSQSPSNKVTEKGKDVELRCDPISGHTALYWYRQSLGQGLEFLIYFQGNSAPDKSGLPSDRFSAERTGGSVSTLTIQRTQQEDSAVYLCASSSRSHEQYFGPGTRLTVT.